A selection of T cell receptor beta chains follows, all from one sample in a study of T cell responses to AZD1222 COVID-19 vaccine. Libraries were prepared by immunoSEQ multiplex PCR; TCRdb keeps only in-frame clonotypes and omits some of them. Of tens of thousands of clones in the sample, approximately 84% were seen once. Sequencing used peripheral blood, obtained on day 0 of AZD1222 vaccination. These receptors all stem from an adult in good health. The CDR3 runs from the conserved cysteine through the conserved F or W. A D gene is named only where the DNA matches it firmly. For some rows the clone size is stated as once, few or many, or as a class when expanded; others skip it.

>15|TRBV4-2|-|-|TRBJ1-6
CASSQDGGLVSPLHF
TGTGCCAGCAGCCAAGATGGGGGATTAGTTTCACCCCTCCACTTT
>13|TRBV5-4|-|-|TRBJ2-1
CASSPPDPTVKFF
TGTGCCAGCAGCCCCCCCGATCCTACTGTTAAGTTCTTC
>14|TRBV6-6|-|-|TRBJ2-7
CASSSESGGYEQYF
TGTGCCAGCAGTTCAGAGTCAGGCGGGTACGAGCAGTACTTC
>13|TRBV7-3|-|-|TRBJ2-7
CASSQQGGDEQYF
TGTGCCAGCAGCCAACAGGGTGGGGACGAGCAGTACTTC
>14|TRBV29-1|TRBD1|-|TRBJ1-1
CSVDDRGANTEAFF
TGCAGCGTGGATGACAGGGGGGCGAACACTGAAGCTTTCTTT
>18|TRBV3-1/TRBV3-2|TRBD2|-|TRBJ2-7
CASSHLLPTSGATYEQYF
TGTGCCAGCAGCCACCTCCTACCGACTAGCGGGGCGACCTACGAGCAGTACTTC
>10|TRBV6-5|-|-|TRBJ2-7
CASPVYEQYF
TGTGCCAGCCCGGTCTACGAGCAGTACTTC
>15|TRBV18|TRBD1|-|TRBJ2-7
CASSPQQGAGGVQYF
TGTGCCAGCTCACCACAGCAGGGGGCTGGTGGAGTCCAGTACTTC
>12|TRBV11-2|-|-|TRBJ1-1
CASSFIGTEAFF
TGTGCCAGCAGCTTTATCGGTACTGAAGCTTTCTTT
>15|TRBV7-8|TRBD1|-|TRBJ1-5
CASSRGQGVYQPQHF
TGTGCCAGCAGCCGAGGACAGGGGGTCTATCAGCCCCAGCATTTT
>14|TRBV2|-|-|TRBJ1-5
CASSWGDTYQPQHF
TGTGCCAGCAGCTGGGGGGACACCTATCAGCCCCAGCATTTT
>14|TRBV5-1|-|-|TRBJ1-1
CASSLLPGSTEAFF
TGCGCCAGCAGCTTGCTCCCGGGGAGCACTGAAGCTTTCTTT
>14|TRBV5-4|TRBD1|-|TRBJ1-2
CASSLGGQGHGYTF
TGTGCCAGCAGCTTGGGTGGACAGGGACATGGCTACACCTTC
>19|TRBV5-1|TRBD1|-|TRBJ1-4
CASSLAGRGRVKTNEKLFF
TGCGCCAGCAGCTTGGCTGGCAGGGGGCGGGTGAAAACTAATGAAAAACTGTTTTTT
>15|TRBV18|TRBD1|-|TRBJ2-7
CASSPPAGGGYEQYF
TGTGCCAGCTCACCACCTGCAGGGGGCGGATACGAGCAGTACTTC
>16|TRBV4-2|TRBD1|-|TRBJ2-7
CASSQPGQGGNREQYF
TGTGCCAGCAGCCAACCCGGACAGGGGGGAAATAGGGAGCAGTACTTC
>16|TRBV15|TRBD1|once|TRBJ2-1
CATSRPRQGTYNEQFF
TGTGCCACCAGCAGACCGAGACAGGGGACGTACAATGAGCAGTTCTTC
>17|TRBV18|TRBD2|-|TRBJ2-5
CASSPNYGLAGEETQYF
TGTGCCAGCTCACCAAACTACGGACTAGCGGGGGAGGAGACCCAGTACTTC